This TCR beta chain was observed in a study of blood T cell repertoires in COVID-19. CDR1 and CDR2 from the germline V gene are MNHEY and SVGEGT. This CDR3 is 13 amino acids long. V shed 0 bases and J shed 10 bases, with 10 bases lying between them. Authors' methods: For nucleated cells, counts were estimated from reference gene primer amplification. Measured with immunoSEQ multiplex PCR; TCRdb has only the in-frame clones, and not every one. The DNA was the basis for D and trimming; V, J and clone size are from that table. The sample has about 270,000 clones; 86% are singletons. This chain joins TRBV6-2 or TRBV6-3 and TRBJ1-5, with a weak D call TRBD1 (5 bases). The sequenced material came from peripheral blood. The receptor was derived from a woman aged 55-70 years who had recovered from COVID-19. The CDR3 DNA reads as TGTGCCAGCAGTTACTCGGTCAGGGTACCCCAGCATTTT. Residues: CASSYSVRVPQHF.